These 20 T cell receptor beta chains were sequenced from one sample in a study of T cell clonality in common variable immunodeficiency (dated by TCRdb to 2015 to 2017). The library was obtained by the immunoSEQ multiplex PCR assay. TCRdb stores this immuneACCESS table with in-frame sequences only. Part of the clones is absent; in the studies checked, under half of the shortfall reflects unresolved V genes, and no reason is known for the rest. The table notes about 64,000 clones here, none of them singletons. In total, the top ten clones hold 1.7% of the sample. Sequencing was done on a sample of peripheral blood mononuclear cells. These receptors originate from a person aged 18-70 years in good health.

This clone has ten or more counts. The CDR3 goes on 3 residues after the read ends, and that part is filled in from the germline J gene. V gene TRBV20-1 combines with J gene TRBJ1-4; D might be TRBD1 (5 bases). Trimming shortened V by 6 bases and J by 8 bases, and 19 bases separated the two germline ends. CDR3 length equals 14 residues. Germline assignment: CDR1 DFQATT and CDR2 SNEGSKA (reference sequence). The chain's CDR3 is CSAGSGGGHEKLFF. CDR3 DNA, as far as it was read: TGCAGTGCCGGCTCGGGCGGGGGTCACGAAAAA.

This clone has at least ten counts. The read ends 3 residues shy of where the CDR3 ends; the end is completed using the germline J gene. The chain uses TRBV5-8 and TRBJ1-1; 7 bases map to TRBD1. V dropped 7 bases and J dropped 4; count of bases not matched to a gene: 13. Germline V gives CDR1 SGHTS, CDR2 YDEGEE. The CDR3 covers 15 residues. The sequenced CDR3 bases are TGTGCCAGCCAAAGCCGAGGGGGCGTGAGCACTGAA. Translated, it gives CASQSRGGVSTE. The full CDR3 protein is CASQSRGGVSTEAFF.

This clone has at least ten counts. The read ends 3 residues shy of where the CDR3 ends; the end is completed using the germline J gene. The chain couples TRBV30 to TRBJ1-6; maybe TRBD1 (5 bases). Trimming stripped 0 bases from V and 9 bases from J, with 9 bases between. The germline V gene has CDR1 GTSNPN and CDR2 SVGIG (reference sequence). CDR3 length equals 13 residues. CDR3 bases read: TGTGCCTGGAGTGTGCAGGGACTTTCACCC. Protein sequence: CAWSVQGLSP. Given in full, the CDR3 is CAWSVQGLSPLHF.

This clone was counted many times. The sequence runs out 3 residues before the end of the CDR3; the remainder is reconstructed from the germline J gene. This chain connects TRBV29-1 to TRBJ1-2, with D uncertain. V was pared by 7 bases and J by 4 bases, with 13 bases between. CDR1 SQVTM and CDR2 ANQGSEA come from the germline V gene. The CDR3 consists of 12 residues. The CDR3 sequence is CSAGGSGYGYTF. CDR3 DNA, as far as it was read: TGCAGCGCCGGTGGTTCTGGCTATGGC.

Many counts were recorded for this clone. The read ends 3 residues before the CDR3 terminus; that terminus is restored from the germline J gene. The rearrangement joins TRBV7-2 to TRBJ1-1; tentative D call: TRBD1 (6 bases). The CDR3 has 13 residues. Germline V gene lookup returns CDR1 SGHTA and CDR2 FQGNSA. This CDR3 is CASSFTGFMEAFF. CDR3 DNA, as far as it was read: TGTGCCAGCAGCTTTACAGGGTTTATGGAA. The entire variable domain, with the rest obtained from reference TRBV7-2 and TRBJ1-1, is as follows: GAGVSQSPSNKVTEKGKDVELRCDPISGHTALYWYRQSLGQGLEFLIYFQGNSAPDKSGLPSDRFSAERTGGSVSTLTIQRTQQEDSAVYLCASSFTGFMEAFFGQGTRLTVV.

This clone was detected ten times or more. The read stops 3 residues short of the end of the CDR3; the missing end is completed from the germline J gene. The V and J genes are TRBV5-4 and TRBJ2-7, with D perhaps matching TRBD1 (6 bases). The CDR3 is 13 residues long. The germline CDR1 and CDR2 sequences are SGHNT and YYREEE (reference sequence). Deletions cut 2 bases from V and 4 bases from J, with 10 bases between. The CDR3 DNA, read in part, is TGTGCCAGCAGCTTAAACAGGGAATACGAG. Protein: CASSLNREYE. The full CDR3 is CASSLNREYEQYF.

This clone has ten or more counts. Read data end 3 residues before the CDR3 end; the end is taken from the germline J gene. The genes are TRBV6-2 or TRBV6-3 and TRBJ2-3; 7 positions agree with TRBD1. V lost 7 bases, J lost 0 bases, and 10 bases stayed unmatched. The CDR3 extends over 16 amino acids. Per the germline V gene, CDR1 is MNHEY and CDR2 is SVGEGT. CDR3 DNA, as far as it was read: TGTGCCAGCACCAACATTCCCAGGGGGAGCACAGATACG. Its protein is CASTNIPRGSTDT. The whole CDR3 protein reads CASTNIPRGSTDTQYF.

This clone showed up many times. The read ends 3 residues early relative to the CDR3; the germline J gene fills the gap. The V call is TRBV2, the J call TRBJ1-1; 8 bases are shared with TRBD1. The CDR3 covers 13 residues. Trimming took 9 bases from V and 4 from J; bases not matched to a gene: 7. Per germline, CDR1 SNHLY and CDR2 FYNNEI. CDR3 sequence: CARNRQGLTEAFF. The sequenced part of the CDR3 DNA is TGTGCCAGGAACCGACAGGGGCTCACTGAA.

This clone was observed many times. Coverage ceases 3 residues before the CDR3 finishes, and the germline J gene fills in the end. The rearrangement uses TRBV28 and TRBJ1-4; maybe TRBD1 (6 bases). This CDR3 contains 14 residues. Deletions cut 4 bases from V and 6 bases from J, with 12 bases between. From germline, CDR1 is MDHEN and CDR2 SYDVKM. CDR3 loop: CASSSSQGYEKLFF. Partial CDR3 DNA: TGTGCCAGCAGTTCCTCACAGGGATATGAAAAA.

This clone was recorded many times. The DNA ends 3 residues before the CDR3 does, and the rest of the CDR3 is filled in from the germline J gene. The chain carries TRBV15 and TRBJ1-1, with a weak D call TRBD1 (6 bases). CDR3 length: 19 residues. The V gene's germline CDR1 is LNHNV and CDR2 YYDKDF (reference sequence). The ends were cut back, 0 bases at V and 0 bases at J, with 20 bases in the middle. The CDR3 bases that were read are TGTGCCACCAGCAGAGATTATACAGGGTCGTATGGGGTGAACACTGAA. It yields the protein CATSRDYTGSYGVNTE. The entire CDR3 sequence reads CATSRDYTGSYGVNTEAFF.

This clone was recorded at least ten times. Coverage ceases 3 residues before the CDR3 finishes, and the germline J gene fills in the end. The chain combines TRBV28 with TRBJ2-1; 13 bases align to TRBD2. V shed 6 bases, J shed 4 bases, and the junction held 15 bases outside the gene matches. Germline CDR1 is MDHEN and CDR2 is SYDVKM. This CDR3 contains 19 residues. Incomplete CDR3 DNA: TGTGCCAGCAGCACCATAGGACTAGCGGGAGTGTCCCCTTACAATGAG. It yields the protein CASSTIGLAGVSPYNE. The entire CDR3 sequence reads CASSTIGLAGVSPYNEQFF. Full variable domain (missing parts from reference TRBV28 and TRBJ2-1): DVKVTQSSRYLVKRTGEKVFLECVQDMDHENMFWYRQDPGLGLRLIYFSYDVKMKEKGDIPEGYSVSREKKERFSLILESASTNQTSMYLCASSTIGLAGVSPYNEQFFGPGTRLTVL.

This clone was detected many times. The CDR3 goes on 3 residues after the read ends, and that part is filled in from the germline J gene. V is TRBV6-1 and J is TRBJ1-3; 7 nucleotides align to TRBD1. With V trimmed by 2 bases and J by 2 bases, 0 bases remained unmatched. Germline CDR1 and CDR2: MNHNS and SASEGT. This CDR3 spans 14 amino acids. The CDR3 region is CASSEQGAGNTIYF. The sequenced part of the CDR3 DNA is TGTGCCAGCAGTGAACAGGGGGCTGGAAACACC.

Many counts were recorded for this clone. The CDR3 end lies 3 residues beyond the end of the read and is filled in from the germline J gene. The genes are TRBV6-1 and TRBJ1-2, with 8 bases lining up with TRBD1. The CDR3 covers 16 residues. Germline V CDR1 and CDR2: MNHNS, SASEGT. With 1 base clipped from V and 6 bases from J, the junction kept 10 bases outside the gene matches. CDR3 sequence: CASSEVSGTGGDGYTF. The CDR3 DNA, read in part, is TGTGCCAGCAGTGAAGTCTCCGGGACAGGAGGCGATGGC.

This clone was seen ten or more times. CDR3 DNA (partial): TGTGCCAGCAGCTCCCGGCCCGCGGGTGAAAAA. Translation: CASSSRPAGEK. In full, the CDR3 reads CASSSRPAGEKLFF. V usage is TRBV9 and J usage is TRBJ1-4; unclear D gene. Sequencing ends 3 residues short of the CDR3 end; the germline J gene provides the rest. The CDR3 loop spans 14 amino acids. Germline CDR1 is SGDLS and CDR2 is YYNGEE. Trimming pared 4 bases from V and 7 bases from J, leaving 14 bases between.

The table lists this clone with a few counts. Here the CDR3 reads CASSEGLMGSGRARETQYF. CDR3 DNA, as far as it was read: TGTGCCAGCAGTGAAGGGCTTATGGGTAGCGGGAGGGCGCGAGAGACC. The chain uses TRBV6-1 and TRBJ2-5; 11 bases line up with TRBD2. The read falls 3 residues short of the CDR3 end, and the missing part is taken from the germline J gene. This CDR3 comprises 19 residues. Germline V lookup: CDR1 MNHNS, CDR2 SASEGT. J was trimmed by 4 bases and V by 1 base; bases with no gene match: 14.

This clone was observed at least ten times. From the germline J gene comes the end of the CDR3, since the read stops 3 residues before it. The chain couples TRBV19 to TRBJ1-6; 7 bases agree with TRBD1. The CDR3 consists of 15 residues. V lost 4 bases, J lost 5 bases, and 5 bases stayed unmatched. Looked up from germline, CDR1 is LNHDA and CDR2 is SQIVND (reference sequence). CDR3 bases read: TGTGCCAGTAGTAGGCCCGGGACAGATAATTCACCC. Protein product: CASSRPGTDNSP. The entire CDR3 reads CASSRPGTDNSPLHF.

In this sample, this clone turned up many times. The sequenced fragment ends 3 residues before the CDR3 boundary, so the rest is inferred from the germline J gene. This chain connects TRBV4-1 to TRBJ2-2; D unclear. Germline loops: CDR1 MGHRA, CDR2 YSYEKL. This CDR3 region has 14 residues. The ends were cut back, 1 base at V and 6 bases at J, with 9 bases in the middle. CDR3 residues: CASSQARWSGELFF. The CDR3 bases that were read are TGCGCCAGCAGCCAAGCAAGGTGGTCCGGGGAG.

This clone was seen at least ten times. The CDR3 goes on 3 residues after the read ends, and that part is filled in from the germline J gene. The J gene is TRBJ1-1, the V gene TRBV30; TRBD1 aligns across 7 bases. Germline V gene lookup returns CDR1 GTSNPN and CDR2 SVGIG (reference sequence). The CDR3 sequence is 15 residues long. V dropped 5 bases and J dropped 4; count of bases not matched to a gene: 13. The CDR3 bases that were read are TGTGCCTGGGTCAGGGGGGAGGGGGTTGGCACTGAA. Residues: CAWVRGEGVGTE. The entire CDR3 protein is CAWVRGEGVGTEAFF.

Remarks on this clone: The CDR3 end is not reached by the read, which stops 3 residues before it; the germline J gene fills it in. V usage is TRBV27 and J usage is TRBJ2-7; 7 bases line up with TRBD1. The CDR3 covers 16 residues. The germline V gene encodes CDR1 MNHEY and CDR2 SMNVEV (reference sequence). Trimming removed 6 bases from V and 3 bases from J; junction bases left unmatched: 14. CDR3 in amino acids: CASSFIRQGRLYEQYF. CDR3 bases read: TGTGCCAGCAGCTTTATCAGACAGGGACGGCTCTACGAG.

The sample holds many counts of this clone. CDR3 DNA, as far as it was read: TGCAGCGTCTCCAGGGATAGGGAGACC. Translated, it gives CSVSRDRET. In full, the CDR3 is CSVSRDRETQYF. V is TRBV20-1 and J is TRBJ2-5; D may be TRBD1 (5 bases). The read falls 3 residues short of the CDR3 end, and the missing part is taken from the germline J gene. CDR1 and CDR2 (germline): DFQATT, SNEGSKA (reference sequence). This CDR3 contains 12 residues.